This T cell receptor (beta chain) came from a study of early T cells in non-severe SARS-CoV-2 infection. In the study overall: Sequenced material consisted of bulk RNA (from unsorted whole blood), and chains were unpaired. General observations from the study: VDJdb matching, biased toward anti-spike CD8 responses, missed private and CD4 specificities.

In this sample, this clonotype turned up a few times. No antigen is known for it. Individual cDNA molecules each received unique molecular identifiers attached to them. TCRdb reprocessed the 5' RACE reads via MiXCR and lists one record per CDR3 protein. The repertoire holds tens of thousands of distinct CDR3 sequences, with about 12% as singletons. This clonotype was obtained from an adult who was a healthcare worker with PCR-confirmed SARS-CoV-2 infection or an uninfected control (not recorded which). Sequenced material: whole blood.

DNA of the CDR3: TGTGCCACCAGCAGGGGACAGGGCTACTACGAGCAGTACTTC. Protein: CATSRGQGYYEQYF. The rearrangement uses TRBV15 and TRBJ2-7, with 9 bases that match TRBD1. Germline V CDR1 and CDR2: LNHNV, YYDKDF (reference sequence). There are 14 residues in the CDR3. J was trimmed by 3 bases and V by 3 bases; bases with no gene match: 3.